This T cell receptor beta chain is drawn from a study of cytomegalovirus exposure and HLA in healthy donors. General study results and limits: Links to common viral pathogens appeared, in a later analysis, for several of the most significant clusters.

The CDR3 sequence is 17 residues long. Worth noting for this clone: The target antigen is unknown.

This PCR relied on a set of 60 Vbeta primers and 13 Jbeta primers. Assay: immunoSEQ multiplex PCR; the TCRdb copy retains only in-frame clones and omits some. Of roughly 150,000 clones listed, about 80% are singletons. The chain is built from TRBV21-1 and TRBJ2-2; TRBD2 reflects the table's D call only, with no check against the DNA. TRBV21-1 is termed a pseudogene. The source of this sequence is a man younger than 40 in good health and CMV-seropositive. The specimen sequenced was PBMCs. The CDR3: CASSKARESPNTGELFF. Written as DNA, the CDR3 is TGTGCCAGCAGCAAAGCGCGGGAGTCCCCGAACACCGGGGAGCTGTTTTTT.